This is a list of T cell receptor beta chains from one sample in a study of graft-versus-host responses after intestinal transplantation. Sequenced by immunoSEQ multiplex PCR; TCRdb stores in-frame clones only, minus some. The table records about 21,000 clones, around 43% of them present only once. The sample here was alloreactive CD8+ T cells from a mixed lymphocyte reaction culture, taken before intestinal transplant. The receptors were gathered from a human patient who received an intestinal transplant. Both conserved end residues are part of each CDR3.

V: TRBV6-5
length: 12
J: TRBJ1-2
CDR3: CASSSPFYGYTF

V: TRBV10-1
length: 15
J: TRBJ2-1
CDR3: CASSEDFGSYNEQFF

V: TRBV7-9
length: 15
J: TRBJ2-7
CDR3: CASSLVRLAGSEQYF

V: TRBV7-8
length: 14
J: TRBJ1-5
CDR3: CASSLSNVNQPQHF

V: TRBV5-4
length: 15
J: TRBJ2-5
CDR3: CASSLGLAVGETQYF

V: TRBV2
length: 15
J: TRBJ2-1
CDR3: CASRLGPEGDNEQFF

V: TRBV10-3
length: 15
J: TRBJ1-1
CDR3: CAISIGQGQNTEAFF

V: TRBV7-6
length: 16
J: TRBJ2-1
CDR3: CASSPEGTSVYNEQFF

V: TRBV5-1
length: 17
J: TRBJ2-1
CDR3: CASSLGVRVREGDEQFF

V: TRBV30
length: 15
J: TRBJ1-5
CDR3: CAWSPWTGGNQPQHF

V: TRBV19
length: 16
J: TRBJ1-1
CDR3: CASSTLPAEMNTEAFF

V: TRBV5-4
length: 13
J: TRBJ2-7
CDR3: CASSLVGTYEQYF

V: TRBV28
length: 19
J: TRBJ2-7
CDR3: CASSLRGPRGLAGGDEQYF

V: TRBV29-1
length: 13
J: TRBJ2-7
CDR3: CSVAEGWNYEQYF

V: TRBV5-1
length: 15
J: TRBJ2-5
CDR3: CASSTTGISGETQYF

V: TRBV6-1
length: 13
J: TRBJ1-1
CDR3: CASRKTLGAEAFF

V: TRBV6-5
length: 14
J: TRBJ2-3
CDR3: CASSYGRGRDTQYF

V: TRBV29-1
length: 14
J: TRBJ1-2
CDR3: CSVEPGSGNYGYTF

V: TRBV9
length: 17
J: TRBJ2-1
CDR3: CASSFRTSGASGNEQFF

V: TRBV7-7
length: 15
J: TRBJ2-1
CDR3: CASSLGPGQGYEQFF

V: TRBV14
length: 13
J: TRBJ1-3
CDR3: CASSQDRLNTIYF

V: TRBV4-1
length: 14
J: TRBJ1-1
CDR3: CASSQGLETPEAFF

V: TRBV5-6
length: 14
J: TRBJ1-2
CDR3: CASSWRGGPYGYTF

V: TRBV9
length: 17
J: TRBJ2-1
CDR3: CASSVALAGGAYNEQFF

V: TRBV5-1
length: 13
J: TRBJ2-3
CDR3: CASRGLAGQTQYF

V: TRBV15
length: 12
J: TRBJ2-2
CDR3: CATSSNTGELFF

V: TRBV6-6
length: 14
J: TRBJ2-7
CDR3: CASRFSGFPYEQYF